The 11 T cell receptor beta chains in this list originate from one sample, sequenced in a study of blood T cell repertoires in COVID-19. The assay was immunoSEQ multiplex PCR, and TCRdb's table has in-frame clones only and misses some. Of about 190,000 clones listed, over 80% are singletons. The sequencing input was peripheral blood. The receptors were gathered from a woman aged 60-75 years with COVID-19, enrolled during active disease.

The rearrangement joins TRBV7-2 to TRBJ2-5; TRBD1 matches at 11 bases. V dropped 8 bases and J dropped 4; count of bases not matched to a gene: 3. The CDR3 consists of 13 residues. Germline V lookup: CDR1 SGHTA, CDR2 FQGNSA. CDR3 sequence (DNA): TGTGCCAGCGGACAGGGGGCAATAGAGACCCAGTACTTC. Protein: CASGQGAIETQYF.

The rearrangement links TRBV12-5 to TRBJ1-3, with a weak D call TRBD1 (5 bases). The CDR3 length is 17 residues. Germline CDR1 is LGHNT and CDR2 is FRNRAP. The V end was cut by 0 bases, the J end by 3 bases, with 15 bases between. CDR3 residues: CASGLVLSGRSGNTIYF. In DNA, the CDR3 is TGTGCTAGTGGTTTGGTACTTTCAGGGAGGAGTGGAAACACCATATATTTT.

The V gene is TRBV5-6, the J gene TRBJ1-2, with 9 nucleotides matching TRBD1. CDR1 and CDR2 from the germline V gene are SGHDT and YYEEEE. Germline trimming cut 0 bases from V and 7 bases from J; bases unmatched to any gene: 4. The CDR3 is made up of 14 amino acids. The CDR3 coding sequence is TGTGCCAGCAGCTTGGACAGGGGGCGGAGTGGCTACACCTTC. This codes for CASSLDRGRSGYTF.

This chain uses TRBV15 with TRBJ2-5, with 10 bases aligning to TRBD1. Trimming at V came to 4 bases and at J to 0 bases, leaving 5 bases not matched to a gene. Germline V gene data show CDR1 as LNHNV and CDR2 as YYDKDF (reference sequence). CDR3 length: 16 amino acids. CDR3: CATSKPDRGYQETQYF. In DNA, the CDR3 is TGTGCCACCAGCAAACCGGACAGGGGGTACCAAGAGACCCAGTACTTC. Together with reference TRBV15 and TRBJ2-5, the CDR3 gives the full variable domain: DAMVIQNPRYQVTQFGKPVTLSCSQTLNHNVMYWYQQKSSQAPKLLFHYYDKDFNNEADTPDNFQSRRPNTSFCFLDIRSPGLGDTAMYLCATSKPDRGYQETQYFGPGTRLLVL.

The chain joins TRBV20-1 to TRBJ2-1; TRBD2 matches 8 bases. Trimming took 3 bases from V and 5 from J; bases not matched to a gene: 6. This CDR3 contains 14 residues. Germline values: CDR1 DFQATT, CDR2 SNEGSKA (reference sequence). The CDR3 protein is CSASLGLADNEQFF. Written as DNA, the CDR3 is TGCAGTGCTAGTCTAGGACTAGCAGACAATGAGCAGTTCTTC.

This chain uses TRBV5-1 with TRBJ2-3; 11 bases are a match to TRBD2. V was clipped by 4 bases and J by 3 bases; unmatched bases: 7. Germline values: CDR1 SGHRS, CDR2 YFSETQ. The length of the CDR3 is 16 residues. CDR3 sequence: CASSPRLAGRTDTQYF. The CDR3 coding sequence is TGCGCCAGCAGCCCTCGACTAGCGGGGAGGACAGATACGCAGTATTTT.

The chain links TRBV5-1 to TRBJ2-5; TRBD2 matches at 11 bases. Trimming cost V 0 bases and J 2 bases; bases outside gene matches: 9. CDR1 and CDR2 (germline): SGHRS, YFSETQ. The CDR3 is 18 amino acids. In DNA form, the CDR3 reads TGCGCCAGCAGCTTGGCCTTTATGTCTAGCGGGGGGCAAGAGACCCAGTACTTC. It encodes CASSLAFMSSGGQETQYF.

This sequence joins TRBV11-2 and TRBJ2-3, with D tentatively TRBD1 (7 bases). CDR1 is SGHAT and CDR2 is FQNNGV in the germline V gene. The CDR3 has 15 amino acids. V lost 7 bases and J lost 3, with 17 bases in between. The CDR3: CASNKRGRGTDTQYF. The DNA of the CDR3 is TGTGCCAGCAATAAAAGGGGGCGGGGAACAGATACGCAGTATTTT.

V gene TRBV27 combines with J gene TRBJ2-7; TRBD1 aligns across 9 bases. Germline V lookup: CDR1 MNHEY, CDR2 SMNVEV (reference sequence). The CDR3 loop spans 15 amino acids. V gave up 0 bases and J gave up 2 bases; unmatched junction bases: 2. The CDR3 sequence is CASSLSGQGPYEQYV. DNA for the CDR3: TGTGCCAGCAGTTTATCGGGACAGGGCCCCTACGAGCAGTACGTC.

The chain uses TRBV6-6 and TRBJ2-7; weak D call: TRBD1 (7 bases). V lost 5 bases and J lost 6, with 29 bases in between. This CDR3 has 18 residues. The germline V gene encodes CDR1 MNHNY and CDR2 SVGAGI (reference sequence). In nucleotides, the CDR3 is TGTGCCAGCAGTCGGCAGGGGGATATACTAGCCCCACTTAGCGAGCAGTACTTC. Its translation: CASSRQGDILAPLSEQYF.

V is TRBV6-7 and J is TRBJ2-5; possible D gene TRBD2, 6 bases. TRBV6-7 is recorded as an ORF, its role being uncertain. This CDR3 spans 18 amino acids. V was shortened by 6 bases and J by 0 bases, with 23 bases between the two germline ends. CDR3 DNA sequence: TGTGCCAGCAGCCCTACTGTTTCGGGGGTCCCGTACCAAGAGACCCAGTACTTC. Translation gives CASSPTVSGVPYQETQYF.